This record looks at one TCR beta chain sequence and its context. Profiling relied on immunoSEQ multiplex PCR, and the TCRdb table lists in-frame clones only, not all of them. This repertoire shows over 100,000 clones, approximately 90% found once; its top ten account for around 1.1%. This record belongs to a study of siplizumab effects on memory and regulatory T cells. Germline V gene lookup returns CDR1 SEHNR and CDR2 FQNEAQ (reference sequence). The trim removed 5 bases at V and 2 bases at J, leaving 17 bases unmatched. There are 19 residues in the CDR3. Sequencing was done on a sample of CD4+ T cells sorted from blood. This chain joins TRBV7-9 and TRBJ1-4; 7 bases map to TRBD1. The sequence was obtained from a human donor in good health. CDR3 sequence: CASSKQRDSSTRTNEKLFF. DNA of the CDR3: TGTGCCAGCAGCAAACAACGGGACAGCTCTACTAGGACTAATGAAAAACTGTTTTTT.